This T cell receptor (beta chain) emerged from a study of T cell changes during pregnancy in multiple sclerosis. V lost 2 bases, J lost 5 bases, and 7 bases stayed unmatched. Germline assignment: CDR1 SGDLS and CDR2 YYNGEE. This CDR3 contains 16 residues. Assay used: immunoSEQ multiplex PCR; TCRdb lists only in-frame clones, some missing. The data contain roughly 89,000 clones, 85% to 95% of them seen just once; the ten biggest clones take up around 4%. The specimen was peripheral blood, collected in the first trimester of pregnancy. The chain couples TRBV9 to TRBJ2-1, with 10 bases that match TRBD2. The TCR was taken from a female donor with multiple sclerosis, enrolled in a pregnancy study. CDR3 DNA sequence: TGTGCCAGCAGCGTGACCGTAGCGGGGGGCAACAATGAGCAGTTCTTC. Protein sequence: CASSVTVAGGNNEQFF.